This T cell receptor beta chain originates from a study of cytomegalovirus exposure and HLA in healthy donors. Primers: 60 Vbeta forward and 13 Jbeta reverse. TCRdb's copy holds only in-frame clones and misses some; the assay was immunoSEQ multiplex PCR. The repertoire includes about 160,000 clones, around four fifths of them detected once, and roughly 1.3% sits in the top ten. This CDR3 contains 15 residues. The V gene end was trimmed by 1 base and the J gene end by 3 bases; junction bases not matched to a gene: 3. The V gene's germline CDR1 is LGHNA and CDR2 YSLEER. Input material: PBMCs. The TCR originated in a woman in her fifties or sixties in good health and CMV-seronegative. J is TRBJ2-3 and V is TRBV4-3, with 8 bases lining up with TRBD1. CDR3 DNA sequence: TGCGCCAGCAGCCAAGGGACAGGGTTAACAGATACGCAGTATTTT. It encodes CASSQGTGLTDTQYF.